This T cell receptor beta chain was captured in a study of response to subunit inactivated influenza vaccine. This clonotype was counted only a few times. Its antigen is unknown. The J segment lost 2 bases and the V segment lost 3 bases, leaving 1 base of the junction unmatched. CDR3 length: 15 amino acids. Germline values: CDR1 SGHTA, CDR2 FQGNSA. TCRdb fed the RT-PCR reads into MiXCR, producing one record per CDR3 protein. The sample carries around 250,000 distinct CDR3 sequences, 12% recorded once. Findings and caveats of the study: New T cells are recruited in small numbers by each seasonal influenza vaccination, according to the authors' suggestion.

The V and J genes are TRBV7-2 and TRBJ2-5; 12 positions match TRBD2. The material was non-naive T cells sorted from PBMCs, obtained around 15 days before vaccination. This receptor was taken from a middle-aged man who received an inactivated influenza vaccine. The CDR3 nucleotides read TGTGCCAGCAGCTTCCTAGCGGGGGGGCAAGAGACCCAGTACTTC. Its translation: CASSFLAGGQETQYF.